The 19 T cell receptor beta chains given below trace back to one sample, sequenced in a study of cytomegalovirus exposure and HLA in healthy donors. The PCR ran on 60 Vbeta and 13 Jbeta primers. This table comes from immunoSEQ multiplex PCR, and its TCRdb copy is limited to in-frame clones, with some not included. The sample lists 180,000 or so clones, about 83% occurring once. Sample: PBMCs. The receptors derive from a female donor in good health and CMV-seronegative.

The rearrangement joins TRBV7-3 to TRBJ1-1; perhaps TRBD1 as D (5 bases). The V gene's germline CDR1 is SGHTA and CDR2 FQGTGA. CDR3 length: 14 residues. Trimming pared 5 bases from V and 5 bases from J, leaving 15 bases between. CDR3 in DNA: TGTGCCAGCAGCCAGAGTTCGGAGGGGACTGAAGCTTTCTTT. This gives the protein CASSQSSEGTEAFF.

This chain joins TRBV9 and TRBJ2-2; 7 bases are shared with TRBD2. The CDR3 extends over 17 amino acids. In germline, CDR1 is SGDLS, CDR2 YYNGEE. The V gene end was trimmed by 0 bases and the J gene end by 4 bases; junction bases not matched to a gene: 9. The CDR3 sequence is CASSVVPSSGGTGELFF. CDR3 nucleotides: TGTGCCAGCAGCGTAGTCCCCTCTAGCGGCGGCACCGGGGAGCTGTTTTTT.

The DNA for the CDR3 is TGTGCCAGCAGCTTAGATTCTCGACACCTCTCTGGGGCCAACGTCCTGACTTTC. It encodes CASSLDSRHLSGANVLTF. The chain links TRBV7-8 to TRBJ2-6; D unresolved. The CDR3 is 18 amino acids. Trimming took 1 base from V and 0 from J, leaving 13 bases between them. Per germline, CDR1 SGHVS and CDR2 FQNEAQ.

The gene calls are TRBV4-2 and TRBJ1-1; 8 nucleotides align to TRBD1. Trimming took 1 base from V and 2 from J; bases not matched to a gene: 6. From germline, CDR1 is LGHNA and CDR2 YNFKEQ. This CDR3 region has 16 residues. The CDR3 coding sequence is TGTGCCAGCAGCCAAGGTGGCAGGGGGCGAAACACTGAAGCTTTCTTT. Translating it yields CASSQGGRGRNTEAFF.

This clone was seen just once. The gene calls are TRBV5-6 and TRBJ2-1, with D possibly TRBD1 on 7 matching bases. Germline V gene data show CDR1 as SGHDT and CDR2 as YYEEEE. Trimming pared 2 bases from V and 0 bases from J, leaving 21 bases between. The CDR3 is 19 amino acids. The CDR3 DNA is TGTGCCAGCAGCTTACCTCAGGGGGTGGGGGGTAGCTCCTACAATGAGCAGTTCTTC. This gives the protein CASSLPQGVGGSSYNEQFF.

The rearrangement joins TRBV5-6 to TRBJ2-7; D unclear. V shed 4 bases and J shed 5 bases, with 13 bases lying between them. CDR3 size: 13 residues. The germline V gene encodes CDR1 SGHDT and CDR2 YYEEEE. CDR3 sequence (DNA): TGTGCCAGCAGCCTGGACGGTACCCACGAGCAGTACTTC. Amino acids: CASSLDGTHEQYF.

The chain employs TRBV5-1 and TRBJ2-3; 11 bases are shared with TRBD2. Germline V gene lookup returns CDR1 SGHRS and CDR2 YFSETQ. The V and J ends lost 2 bases and 5 bases, in that order; junction bases with no gene match: 10. The CDR3 is made up of 17 amino acids. The CDR3 DNA follows: TGCGCCAGCAGCTTTGGGACTAGCGGCTATGCTGGAGATACGCAGTATTTT. Protein: CASSFGTSGYAGDTQYF.

The chain recombines TRBV29-1 with TRBJ2-7; 8 bases agree with TRBD2. Germline trimming cut 4 bases from V and 3 bases from J; bases unmatched to any gene: 8. Germline CDR1 SQVTM, CDR2 ANQGSEA. The CDR3 is 14 residues long. Here the CDR3 reads CSVGGGSGSYEQYF. CDR3 nucleotide sequence: TGCAGCGTTGGGGGAGGCAGCGGGAGCTACGAGCAGTACTTC.

This clone appeared a few times. The rearrangement links TRBV19 to TRBJ2-5, with TRBD2 matching over 11 bases. This CDR3 has 14 residues. With 2 bases clipped from V and 5 bases from J, the junction kept 1 base outside the gene matches. CDR1 and CDR2 (germline): LNHDA, SQIVND (reference sequence). The CDR3 reads CASSIIAGGETQYF. The CDR3, as DNA: TGTGCCAGTAGTATAATAGCGGGGGGGGAGACCCAGTACTTC.

The rearrangement joins TRBV27 to TRBJ2-1; 9 bases align to TRBD2. In germline, CDR1 is MNHEY, CDR2 SMNVEV (reference sequence). V shed 1 base, J shed 7 bases, and the junction held 8 bases outside the gene matches. The CDR3 is made up of 16 amino acids. The CDR3 here is CASSLLAGGPGNEQFF. Here the CDR3 DNA reads TGTGCCAGCAGTTTATTGGCGGGAGGGCCGGGTAATGAGCAGTTCTTC.

This rearrangement joins TRBV5-1 to TRBJ2-2, with TRBD2 matching over 13 bases. CDR1 is SGHRS, CDR2 YFSETQ, per germline. This CDR3 is 17 amino acids long. Losses at the gene ends were 2 bases for V and 5 bases for J; bases not matched to a gene: 6. The CDR3 loop is CASSFGGTSGMTGELFF. The CDR3 DNA sequence: TGCGCCAGCAGCTTTGGGGGGACTAGCGGGATGACCGGGGAGCTGTTTTTT. Full variable domain (remainder filled in from reference TRBV5-1 and TRBJ2-2): KAGVTQTPRYLIKTRGQQVTLSCSPISGHRSVSWYQQTPGQGLQFLFEYFSETQRNKGNFPGRFSGRQFSNSRSEMNVSTLELGDSALYLCASSFGGTSGMTGELFFGEGSRLTVL.

This clone was recorded once. The chain couples TRBV21-1 to TRBJ2-1; the D call of TRBD1 is as the table states it, not checked on the DNA. TRBV21-1 is an annotated pseudogene. The CDR3 contains 13 residues. In DNA form, the CDR3 reads TGTGCCAGCAGTAGTGCAGGGGGCGAAGAGCAGTTCTTC. Translated, it gives CASSSAGGEEQFF.

The rearrangement joins TRBV2 to TRBJ2-7; weak D call: TRBD1 (6 bases). CDR3 length: 14 residues. The germline V gene encodes CDR1 SNHLY and CDR2 FYNNEI. The V end lost 4 bases, the J end lost 3 bases, and 13 bases lay between the germline ends. The CDR3: CASSVTGNLYEQYF. DNA for the CDR3: TGTGCCAGCAGTGTCACAGGGAATCTCTACGAGCAGTACTTC. Drawing the rest from reference TRBV2 and TRBJ2-7, the complete variable domain is EPEVTQTPSHQVTQMGQEVILRCVPISNHLYFYWYRQILGQKVEFLVSFYNNEISEKSEIFDDQFSVERPDGSNFTLKIRSTKLEDSAMYFCASSVTGNLYEQYFGPGTRLTVT.

V usage is TRBV7-9 and J usage is TRBJ2-3; D remains ambiguous. V lost 4 bases and J lost 0, with 8 bases in between. Germline values: CDR1 SEHNR, CDR2 FQNEAQ (reference sequence). This CDR3 has 14 residues. CDR3 in DNA: TGTGCCAGCAGCTCCCGACTTAGCACAGATACGCAGTATTTT. Protein: CASSSRLSTDTQYF. Full variable domain (rest looked up from reference TRBV7-9 and TRBJ2-3): DTGVSQNPRHKITKRGQNVTFRCDPISEHNRLYWYRQTLGQGPEFLTYFQNEAQLEKSRLLSDRFSAERPKGSFSTLEIQRTEQGDSAMYLCASSSRLSTDTQYFGPGTRLTVL.

The genes are TRBV18 and TRBJ2-3; a weak D match, TRBD2 (6 bases). Germline CDR1 is KGHSH and CDR2 is LQKENI. CDR3 length equals 14 residues. V lost 1 base and J lost 4, with 9 bases in between. The CDR3: CASSPRPGADTQYF. The CDR3 nucleotides are TGTGCCAGCTCACCACGTCCGGGAGCAGATACGCAGTATTTT.

This clone appeared a single time. The V gene is TRBV7-9, the J gene TRBJ2-1, with 7 bases lining up with TRBD2. The V segment lost 1 base and the J segment 3 bases; nucleotides outside the gene matches: 6. Germline V gives CDR1 SEHNR, CDR2 FQNEAQ (reference sequence). The CDR3 is made up of 16 amino acids. CDR3 sequence (DNA): TGTGCCAGCAGCTTAGATAGGGCGGGAGACTACAATGAGCAGTTCTTC. Protein: CASSLDRAGDYNEQFF.

This chain joins TRBV7-2 and TRBJ2-7, with D tentatively TRBD2 (6 bases). The length of the CDR3 is 16 residues. Trimming stripped 1 base from V and 2 bases from J, with 15 bases between. CDR1 and CDR2 from the germline V gene are SGHTA and FQGNSA. The CDR3 reads CASSLDRAGTTYEQYF. In DNA form, the CDR3 reads TGTGCCAGCAGCTTAGATCGGGCGGGGACCACCTACGAGCAGTACTTC.

In DNA form, the CDR3 reads TGTGCCAGCAGCCTGGGGCCCGACTACGAGCAGTACTTC. Amino acids: CASSLGPDYEQYF. The chain uses TRBV2 and TRBJ2-7, with TRBD1 as a possible D gene (5 bases). Germline assignment: CDR1 SNHLY and CDR2 FYNNEI. The CDR3 covers 13 residues. V was cut by 6 bases and J by 3 bases, with 12 bases left in between.

This clone appeared a single time. This chain links TRBV5-1 with TRBJ2-1, with 9 positions matching TRBD2. The CDR3 is made up of 14 amino acids. Germline values: CDR1 SGHRS, CDR2 YFSETQ. Germline trimming cut 5 bases from V and 5 bases from J; bases unmatched to any gene: 5. This chain's CDR3 is CASSEAGGHNEQFF. In DNA, the CDR3 is TGCGCCAGCAGTGAAGCGGGGGGCCACAATGAGCAGTTCTTC.